This entry describes one T cell receptor beta chain. The data were obtained in a study of blood T cell repertoires in COVID-19. Study information: Samples representing acute and convalescent COVID-19 were sourced from the United States, Italy and Spain. T cells, B-cell-depleted T cells, or PBMCs provided the cDNA or gDNA that served as material.

V dropped 4 bases and J dropped 4 bases, with 15 bases sitting between them. The CDR3 contains 15 residues. In germline, CDR1 is LGHDT, CDR2 YNNKEL (reference sequence). As processed by the authors: Counts of nucleated cells, estimated from reference gene primer amplification, were obtained. Sequencing was performed with immunoSEQ multiplex PCR; in TCRdb, only in-frame clones are kept and a portion is missing. The DNA gave D and trimming, while V, J and clone size come from that table. The profile covers 70,000 or so clones, with around 86% appearing a single time and 29% taken by the ten largest. The sequenced sample consisted of peripheral blood. The TCR was taken from a woman older than 75 with active or convalescent COVID-19. The rearrangement links TRBV3-1 (or the pseudogene TRBV3-2) to TRBJ2-3; TRBD2 is a possible D gene (5 bases). CDR3 sequence reads: CASSLISGQADTQYF. CDR3 in DNA: TGTGCCAGCAGCCTCATCAGCGGTCAGGCAGATACGCAGTATTTT.